Below, 8 T cell receptor beta chains from the same sample are listed, as sequenced in a study of blood T cell repertoires in COVID-19. The repertoire was sequenced with immunoSEQ multiplex PCR; TCRdb's copy has only in-frame clones and lacks some. Of about 190,000 clones in the sample, more than 60% were seen once. Sequencing input: peripheral blood. The receptors shown here come from a woman between 45 and 60 years old with acute or convalescent COVID-19.

J is TRBJ2-1 and V is TRBV10-1, with D perhaps matching TRBD2 (5 bases). Germline V gives CDR1 WNHNN, CDR2 SYGVQD (reference sequence). The CDR3 is made up of 16 amino acids. Trimming pared 5 bases from V and 7 bases from J, leaving 21 bases between. The CDR3 DNA reads as TGCGCCAGCAGTTCCCAATACAGCGGCGACCCGAATGAGCAGTTCTTC. Encoded protein: CASSSQYSGDPNEQFF.

This sequence joins TRBV9 and TRBJ2-2, with D possibly matching TRBD2 (5 bases). The CDR3 contains 15 residues. V lost 4 bases and J 8 bases, leaving 18 bases between the germline ends. The germline gives CDR1 SGDLS, CDR2 YYNGEE. The DNA for the CDR3 is TGTGCCAGCAGCCTTCGCACTAGTTCGAGAGGGGAGCTGTTTTTT. Translated: CASSLRTSSRGELFF.

The V and J genes are TRBV5-4 and TRBJ1-6; 8 bases are shared with TRBD1. Germline lookup yields CDR1 SGHNT and CDR2 YYREEE (reference sequence). The V and J ends lost 3 bases and 2 bases, in that order; junction bases with no gene match: 10. The CDR3 is 18 amino acids. The CDR3 protein is CASSSRTGRSPYNSPLHF. The CDR3 DNA reads TGTGCCAGCAGCTCCCGGACAGGGCGATCCCCCTATAATTCACCCCTCCACTTT.

This chain joins TRBV28 and TRBJ1-2, with D possibly TRBD1 on 5 matching bases. From germline, CDR1 is MDHEN and CDR2 SYDVKM. The V and J ends lost 4 bases and 5 bases respectively, with 29 bases between them. This CDR3 is 19 amino acids long. The CDR3 DNA reads TGTGCCAGCAGTTCCTCTGGACACGATCTTACCTCCTCCTATTATGGCTACACCTTC. Residues: CASSSSGHDLTSSYYGYTF.

The chain recombines TRBV20-1 with TRBJ2-7; D gene ambiguous. V shed 0 bases and J shed 5 bases, with 5 bases lying between them. The length of the CDR3 is 11 residues. CDR1 and CDR2 (germline): DFQATT, SNEGSKA (reference sequence). The CDR3, as DNA: TGCAGTGCTAGAGATTTAGACGAGCAGTACTTC. Protein product: CSARDLDEQYF.

V gene TRBV11-2 combines with J gene TRBJ2-7; TRBD1 aligns across 9 bases. This CDR3 is built from 18 residues. The junction had 12 bases not matched to a gene; V was cut back by 1 base and J by 2 bases. Germline CDR1 reads SGHAT; CDR2 reads FQNNGV. This chain's CDR3 is CASSLGPDPGQGAYEQYF. In DNA, the CDR3 is TGTGCCAGCAGCTTAGGCCCAGACCCGGGACAGGGTGCCTACGAGCAGTACTTC.

This chain connects TRBV5-1 to TRBJ1-1; 11 bases are a match to TRBD1. The CDR3 loop spans 14 amino acids. Per germline, CDR1 SGHRS and CDR2 YFSETQ. Unmatched junction bases numbered 2, after V lost 4 bases and J lost 3 bases. The CDR3 sequence is CASSRDRGYTEAFF. The CDR3 DNA follows: TGCGCCAGCAGCAGGGACAGGGGGTACACTGAAGCTTTCTTT.

The V gene is TRBV10-1, the J gene TRBJ2-7; D is possibly TRBD2 (6 bases). V was trimmed by 4 bases and J by 6 bases, leaving 16 bases between them. Germline assignment: CDR1 WNHNN and CDR2 SYGVQD (reference sequence). The CDR3 loop spans 14 amino acids. The CDR3 sequence: CASSGGTALSEQYF. The CDR3 DNA reads as TGCGCCAGCAGTGGGGGGACTGCCTTGAGCGAGCAGTACTTC.